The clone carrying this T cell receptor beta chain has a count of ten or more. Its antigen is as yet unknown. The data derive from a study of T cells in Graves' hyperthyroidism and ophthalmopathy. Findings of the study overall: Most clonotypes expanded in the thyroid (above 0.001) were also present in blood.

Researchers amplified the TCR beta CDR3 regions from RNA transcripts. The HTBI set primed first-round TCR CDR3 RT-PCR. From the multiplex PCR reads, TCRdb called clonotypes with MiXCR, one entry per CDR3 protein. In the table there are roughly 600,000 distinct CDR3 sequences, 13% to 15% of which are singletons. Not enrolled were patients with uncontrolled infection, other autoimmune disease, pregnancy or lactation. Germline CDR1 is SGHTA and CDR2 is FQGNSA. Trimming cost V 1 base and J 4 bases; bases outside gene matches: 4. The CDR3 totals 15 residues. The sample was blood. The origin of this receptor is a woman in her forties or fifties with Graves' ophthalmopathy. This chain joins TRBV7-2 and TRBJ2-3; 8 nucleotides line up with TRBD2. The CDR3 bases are TGTGCCAGCAGCTTAGTCGGGAGGGTCCCAGATACGCAGTATTTT. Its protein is CASSLVGRVPDTQYF.